This passage covers 2 T cell receptor beta chains from one sample sequenced in a study of beta chain features in type 1 diabetes. Every bit of the isolated RNA underwent reverse transcription, so sequencing read expressed TCRB transcripts. TCRdb keeps only in-frame clones here, not all; method: immunoSEQ multiplex PCR. The sample carries fewer than 350,000 clones, roughly 21% recorded once. Sequenced: naive CD4+ T cells from blood. The receptors originated from a young woman in good health.

The chain links TRBV9 to TRBJ2-7; D unclear. The CDR3 runs 15 residues. V shed 0 bases and J shed 4 bases, with 14 bases lying between them. Germline CDR1 is SGDLS and CDR2 is YYNGEE. The CDR3 reads CASSVALGESYEQYF. The CDR3 DNA reads TGTGCCAGCAGCGTAGCCCTAGGAGAGAGTTACGAGCAGTACTTC.

The chain employs TRBV18 and TRBJ2-1; D uncertain. V was clipped by 1 base and J by 7 bases, with 14 bases between them. This CDR3 is 15 amino acids long. The germline V gene has CDR1 KGHSH and CDR2 LQKENI. The CDR3 loop reads CASSPLGGSLNEQFF. CDR3 nucleotide sequence: TGTGCCAGCTCACCACTAGGCGGATCGTTGAATGAGCAGTTCTTC.